This entry lists 28 T cell receptor beta chains sequenced from one sample in a study of T cell responses to AZD1222 COVID-19 vaccine (dated by TCRdb to the early 2020s). Libraries were made using the immunoSEQ multiplex PCR assay. TCRdb provides this immuneACCESS table in a form limited to in-frame rearrangements. Some clones are lacking; in checked studies, under half of them reflect an unresolved V gene, and why the rest are absent is not known. A total of about 110,000 clones appear in this sample, roughly 89% of them only once. Approximately 3.1% of the sample lies in the top ten. What the time point label conveys for this sample: baseline before first vaccination. Interpreted using the paper, the treatment or condition label stands for: meningococcal conjugate vaccine given as trial control. This material consisted of peripheral blood, taken on day 0 of MenACWY control vaccination. These receptors all come from an adult in good health.

This rearrangement joins TRBV18 to TRBJ1-1; 7 nucleotides match TRBD1. Germline V CDR1 and CDR2: KGHSH, LQKENI. Germline trimming cut 1 base from V and 4 bases from J; bases unmatched to any gene: 6. This CDR3 comprises 15 residues. Here the CDR3 reads CASSPQANRGTEAFF. CDR3 DNA sequence: TGTGCCAGCTCACCACAGGCTAACAGGGGCACTGAAGCTTTCTTT.

This chain links TRBV9 with TRBJ1-3; D is uncertain. The CDR3 is 16 residues long. With 4 bases removed from V and 0 bases from J, the gap between germline ends came to 14 bases. Germline V gene lookup returns CDR1 SGDLS and CDR2 YYNGEE. The DNA of the CDR3 is TGTGCCAGCAGCCCCCTGACAAGCCCCTCTGGAAACACCATATATTTT. Translated, it gives CASSPLTSPSGNTIYF.

The gene calls are TRBV27 and TRBJ2-4; 8 bases map to TRBD1. The junction had 4 bases not matched to a gene; V was cut back by 5 bases and J by 4 bases. The V gene's germline CDR1 is MNHEY and CDR2 SMNVEV (reference sequence). The CDR3 is 14 amino acids. The CDR3 protein is CASSGQGLKNIQYF. CDR3 in DNA: TGTGCCAGCAGTGGACAGGGCCTAAAAAACATTCAGTACTTC.

This clone has only one observation. The gene calls are TRBV5-4 and TRBJ2-3; D might be TRBD2 (6 bases). CDR1 is SGHNT, CDR2 YYREEE, per germline (reference sequence). The CDR3 runs 12 residues. V was pared by 10 bases and J by 2 bases, with 11 bases between. The CDR3 region has the DNA TGTGCCTGGAGGGTGGTCACAGATACGCAGTATTTT. As protein: CAWRVVTDTQYF.

CDR3 sequence: CASGTGTSSSYEQYF. DNA of the CDR3: TGTGCCAGCGGTACCGGGACGTCGAGCTCCTACGAGCAGTACTTC. This chain links TRBV5-5 with TRBJ2-7; the D gene could be TRBD1 or TRBD2 (5 bases each). The V and J ends lost 7 bases and 0 bases respectively, with 17 bases between them. CDR3 length: 15 residues. Germline V gene data show CDR1 as SGHKS and CDR2 as YYEKEE (reference sequence).

J is TRBJ2-7 and V is TRBV13; tentatively, D is TRBD1 (5 bases). V lost 4 bases to trimming and J lost 2 bases, with 15 bases between them. The CDR3 loop spans 15 amino acids. The germline V gene has CDR1 PRHDT and CDR2 FYEKMQ (reference sequence). CDR3 bases: TGTGCCAGCAGCTCCCCCAGGCAGGGTACCTACGAGCAGTACTTC. The encoded protein is CASSSPRQGTYEQYF.

The chain recombines TRBV5-4 with TRBJ1-4; D perhaps matches TRBD1 (6 bases). The CDR3 consists of 14 residues. Germline loops: CDR1 SGHNT, CDR2 YYREEE (reference sequence). The V end lost 2 bases, the J end lost 7 bases, and 12 bases lay between the germline ends. CDR3 bases: TGTGCCAGCAGCTTCGGGGGGGGGCTTGAAAAACTGTTTTTT. It specifies CASSFGGGLEKLFF.

V is TRBV19 and J is TRBJ2-2; TRBD1 is a possible D gene (5 bases). Germline CDR1 is LNHDA and CDR2 is SQIVND (reference sequence). The CDR3 is made up of 15 amino acids. With 9 bases removed from V and 0 bases from J, the gap between germline ends came to 14 bases. The CDR3 reads CASTRQHANTGELFF. Here the CDR3 DNA reads TGTGCCAGCACGAGACAGCACGCGAACACCGGGGAGCTGTTTTTT.

V gene TRBV6-5 combines with J gene TRBJ1-1; TRBD1 agrees at 9 bases. The CDR3 runs 15 residues. V dropped 5 bases and J dropped 3; count of bases not matched to a gene: 7. Germline CDR1 and CDR2: MNHEY and SVGAGI. CDR3 region: CASSRTGVWDTEAFF. The CDR3, as DNA: TGTGCCAGCAGTCGGACAGGGGTTTGGGACACTGAAGCTTTCTTT.

This chain connects TRBV12-3 or TRBV12-4 to TRBJ2-3, with D unclear. This CDR3 has 12 amino acids. The V end was cut by 3 bases, the J end by 6 bases, with 7 bases between. Written as DNA, the CDR3 is TGTGCCAGCAGTTTTTCTCGGGATACGCAGTATTTT. Its translation is CASSFSRDTQYF.

In this sample, this clone turned up a few times. The gene calls are TRBV7-2 and TRBJ1-2; 11 positions agree with TRBD1. The CDR3 totals 15 residues. The V gene's germline CDR1 is SGHTA and CDR2 FQGNSA. The junction had 8 bases not matched to a gene; V was cut back by 4 bases and J by 7 bases. CDR3 bases: TGTGCCAGCAGCTCCGCCCGGGGACAGGGGGGTGGCTACACCTTC. Its translation: CASSSARGQGGGYTF.

V and J are TRBV11-2 and TRBJ2-6; 10 nucleotides align to TRBD1. CDR1 and CDR2 from the germline V gene are SGHAT and FQNNGV. Germline trimming cut 5 bases from V and 2 bases from J; bases unmatched to any gene: 9. The CDR3 is made up of 18 amino acids. CDR3 nucleotide sequence: TGTGCCAGCAGCCCCCTGGACAGGGGGAAAACTGGGGCCAACGTCCTGACTTTC. This codes for CASSPLDRGKTGANVLTF.

The chain carries TRBV2 and TRBJ1-2, with TRBD1 matching 7 bases. CDR1 and CDR2 from the germline V gene are SNHLY and FYNNEI. This CDR3 has 13 residues. V was pared by 4 bases and J by 6 bases, with 5 bases of the junction left unmatched. The CDR3 DNA reads TGTGCCAGCAGTGCTATAGGGGGCGATGGCTACACCTTC. This encodes CASSAIGGDGYTF. Full variable domain (rest looked up from reference TRBV2 and TRBJ1-2): EPEVTQTPSHQVTQMGQEVILRCVPISNHLYFYWYRQILGQKVEFLVSFYNNEISEKSEIFDDQFSVERPDGSNFTLKIRSTKLEDSAMYFCASSAIGGDGYTFGSGTRLTVV.

This clone was seen ten or more times. V gene TRBV7-8 combines with J gene TRBJ1-1; D is possibly TRBD1 (6 bases). Trimming shortened V by 3 bases and J by 5 bases, and 13 bases separated the two germline ends. The CDR3 consists of 14 residues. Germline CDR1 SGHVS, CDR2 FQNEAQ. CDR3 DNA: TGTGCCAGCAGCTTCTGGGGGGGGCGGACTGAAGCTTTCTTT. It is translated as CASSFWGGRTEAFF.

This chain connects TRBV28 to TRBJ1-2, with 8 bases aligning to TRBD1. J lost 2 bases, V lost 6 bases, and 8 bases had no gene match. CDR1 MDHEN and CDR2 SYDVKM come from the germline V gene. This CDR3 is 15 amino acids long. CDR3 bases: TGTGCCAGCAGCTCCCCGGGACAGGCCAACTATGGCTACACCTTC. This sequence encodes CASSSPGQANYGYTF.

This chain joins TRBV7-9 and TRBJ2-1; D gene unclear. Germline V gene lookup returns CDR1 SEHNR and CDR2 FQNEAQ (reference sequence). The V and J ends lost 2 bases and 9 bases respectively, with 14 bases between them. The CDR3 consists of 14 residues. CDR3 protein: CASSLKFAGGEQFF. The CDR3 DNA sequence: TGTGCCAGCAGCTTAAAGTTCGCAGGCGGTGAGCAGTTCTTC.

This clone showed up just a few times. The chain combines TRBV5-1 with TRBJ1-1, with D possibly TRBD1 on 6 matching bases. The CDR3 has 15 residues. CDR1 is SGHRS and CDR2 is YFSETQ in the germline V gene. V was pared by 4 bases and J by 6 bases, with 19 bases between. CDR3 protein: CASSPKQGPVPEAFF. The DNA for the CDR3 is TGCGCCAGCAGCCCGAAACAGGGCCCGGTCCCTGAAGCTTTCTTT.

The chain is built from TRBV7-8 and TRBJ2-7; D is perhaps TRBD2 (6 bases). Germline values: CDR1 SGHVS, CDR2 FQNEAQ. Deletions cut 1 base from V and 4 bases from J, with 20 bases between. This CDR3 is 17 amino acids long. The CDR3 DNA reads TGTGCCAGCAGCTTAGTTTCTGCGGGGCTTCCGTTATACGAGCAGTACTTC. This gives the protein CASSLVSAGLPLYEQYF. Full variable domain (rest looked up from reference TRBV7-8 and TRBJ2-7): GAGVSQSPRYKVAKRGQDVALRCDPISGHVSLFWYQQALGQGPEFLTYFQNEAQLDKSGLPSDRFFAERPEGSVSTLKIQRTQQEDSAVYLCASSLVSAGLPLYEQYFGPGTRLTVT.

J is TRBJ2-1 and V is TRBV4-1, with TRBD2 identical over 7 bases. Unmatched junction bases numbered 4, after V lost 4 bases and J lost 7 bases. The CDR3 has 13 amino acids. CDR1 and CDR2 from the germline V gene are MGHRA and YSYEKL. CDR3 protein: CASSPSGGNEQFF. In DNA form, the CDR3 reads TGCGCCAGCAGCCCCTCCGGGGGGAATGAGCAGTTCTTC.

This chain joins TRBV7-2 and TRBJ2-1, with TRBD1 identical over 7 bases. This CDR3 is built from 15 residues. Germline assignment: CDR1 SGHTA and CDR2 FQGNSA. The V segment lost 5 bases and the J segment 2 bases; nucleotides outside the gene matches: 6. CDR3 region: CASSARQGPYNEQFF. DNA of the CDR3: TGTGCCAGCAGCGCCCGACAGGGACCCTACAATGAGCAGTTCTTC.

The V gene is TRBV27, the J gene TRBJ1-5; 10 bases agree with TRBD1. The germline gives CDR1 MNHEY, CDR2 SMNVEV (reference sequence). Trimming took 6 bases from V and 1 from J; bases not matched to a gene: 9. CDR3 length: 17 residues. CDR3 in DNA: TGTGCCAGCAGCTACCGGGACAGGGGAGGAAGCAATCAGCCCCAGCATTTT. This translates into CASSYRDRGGSNQPQHF.

V usage is TRBV4-3 and J usage is TRBJ2-7; 8 bases are shared with TRBD1. This CDR3 is 12 amino acids long. V was pared by 5 bases and J by 4 bases, with 1 base of the junction left unmatched. Looked up from germline, CDR1 is LGHNA and CDR2 is YSLEER. The CDR3 reads CASSGQGYEQYF. CDR3 coding DNA: TGCGCCAGCAGCGGACAGGGTTACGAGCAGTACTTC.

This chain links TRBV19 with TRBJ1-2, with D perhaps TRBD1 (5 bases). With 5 bases removed from V and 2 bases from J, the gap between germline ends came to 9 bases. The CDR3 spans 13 residues. Germline V gene sequence: CDR1 LNHDA, CDR2 SQIVND (reference sequence). DNA for the CDR3: TGTGCCAGTAGTGTAACAGGCAACTATGGCTACACCTTC. It translates to CASSVTGNYGYTF.

The V gene is TRBV4-3, the J gene TRBJ2-1; maybe TRBD1 (6 bases). V lost 1 base, J lost 2 bases, and 15 bases lay in between. The length of the CDR3 is 17 residues. Germline assignment: CDR1 LGHNA and CDR2 YSLEER. CDR3 amino acids: CASSQVARGPTYNEQFF. CDR3 bases: TGCGCCAGCAGCCAAGTCGCCAGGGGCCCTACCTACAATGAGCAGTTCTTC.

The rearrangement links TRBV29-1 to TRBJ1-2; weak D call: TRBD1 (5 bases). The CDR3 spans 13 residues. From germline, CDR1 is SQVTM and CDR2 ANQGSEA. V was cut by 2 bases and J by 5 bases, with 12 bases left in between. DNA of the CDR3: TGCAGCGTTGAACGTAGGGCAGGGTATGGCTACACCTTC. Translated, it gives CSVERRAGYGYTF.

This clone was seen just once. The chain combines TRBV10-1 with TRBJ1-3; the D is unclear. Germline loops: CDR1 WNHNN, CDR2 SYGVQD (reference sequence). Trimming took off 6 bases at V and 0 bases at J, with 9 bases between the two ends. This CDR3 contains 14 residues. The CDR3 nucleotides are TGCGCCAGCAGCCCGACAAGCTCTGGAAACACCATATATTTT. This sequence encodes CASSPTSSGNTIYF.

This chain connects TRBV5-4 to TRBJ1-2; D gene unclear. The germline V and J ends were trimmed by 0 bases and 4 bases, with 16 bases remaining between them. The CDR3 length is 16 residues. Looked up from germline, CDR1 is SGHNT and CDR2 is YYREEE (reference sequence). CDR3 loop: CASSLVGGEAGYGYTF. Written as DNA, the CDR3 is TGTGCCAGCAGCTTGGTTGGTGGAGAGGCAGGCTATGGCTACACCTTC. Looking up the rest from reference TRBV5-4 and TRBJ1-2 gives the full variable domain: ETGVTQSPTHLIKTRGQQVTLRCSSQSGHNTVSWYQQALGQGPQFIFQYYREEENGRGNFPPRFSGLQFPNYSSELNVNALELDDSALYLCASSLVGGEAGYGYTFGSGTRLTVV.

The rearrangement links TRBV7-9 to TRBJ2-7; D is unresolved. V was cut by 1 base and J by 5 bases, with 6 bases left in between. This CDR3 comprises 12 residues. Germline CDR1 is SEHNR and CDR2 is FQNEAQ (reference sequence). The CDR3 DNA reads TGTGCCAGCAGCTTAGTAAGGGACGAGCAGTACTTC. Translation gives CASSLVRDEQYF.